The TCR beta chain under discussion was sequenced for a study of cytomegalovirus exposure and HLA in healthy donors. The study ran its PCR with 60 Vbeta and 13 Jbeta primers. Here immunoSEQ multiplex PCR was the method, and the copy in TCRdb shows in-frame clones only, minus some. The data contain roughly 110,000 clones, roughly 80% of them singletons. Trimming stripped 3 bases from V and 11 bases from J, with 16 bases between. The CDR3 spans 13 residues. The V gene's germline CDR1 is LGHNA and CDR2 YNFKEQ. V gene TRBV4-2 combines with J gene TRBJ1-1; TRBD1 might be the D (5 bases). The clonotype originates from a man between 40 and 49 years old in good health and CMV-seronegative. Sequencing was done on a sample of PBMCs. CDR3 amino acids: CASSQAGGGLAFF. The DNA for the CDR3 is TGTGCCAGCAGCCAGGCGGGGGGAGGACTGGCTTTCTTT.